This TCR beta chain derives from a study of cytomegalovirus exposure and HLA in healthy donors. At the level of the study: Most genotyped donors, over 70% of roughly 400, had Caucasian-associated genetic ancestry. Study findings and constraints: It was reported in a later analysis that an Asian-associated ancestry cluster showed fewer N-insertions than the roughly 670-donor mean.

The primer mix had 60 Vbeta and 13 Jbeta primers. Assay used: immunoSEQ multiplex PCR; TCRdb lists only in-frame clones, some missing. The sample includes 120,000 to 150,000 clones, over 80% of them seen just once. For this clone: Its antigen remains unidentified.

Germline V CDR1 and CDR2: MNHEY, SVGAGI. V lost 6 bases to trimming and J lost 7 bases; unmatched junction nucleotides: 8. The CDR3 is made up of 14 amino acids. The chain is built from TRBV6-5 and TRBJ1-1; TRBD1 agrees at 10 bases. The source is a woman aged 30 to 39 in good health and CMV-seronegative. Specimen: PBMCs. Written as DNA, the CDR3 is TGTGCCAGCAGCAGGGACAGGGGCGACGGTGAAGCTTTCTTT. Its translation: CASSRDRGDGEAFF.